This T cell receptor beta chain was retrieved from a study of beta chain features in type 1 diabetes. Each population that was sorted was more than 98% pure. Germline V gives CDR1 MNHEY, CDR2 SVGAGI. V was shortened by 7 bases and J by 5 bases, with 8 bases between the two germline ends. The CDR3 spans 11 residues. The entirety of the isolated RNA underwent reverse transcription, so expressed TCRB transcripts were sequenced. The repertoire was sequenced with immunoSEQ multiplex PCR; TCRdb's copy has only in-frame clones and lacks some. The sample has approximately 250,000 clones, 13% to 15% seen once.

This sequence originates from a woman aged 35 to 49 in good health. V gene TRBV6-5 combines with J gene TRBJ1-2, with D possibly being TRBD1 (5 bases). The sequencing input was naive CD4+ T cells from blood. CDR3 in amino acids: CASTAGYGYTF. The CDR3 DNA reads as TGTGCCAGCACCGCAGGGTATGGCTACACCTTC.